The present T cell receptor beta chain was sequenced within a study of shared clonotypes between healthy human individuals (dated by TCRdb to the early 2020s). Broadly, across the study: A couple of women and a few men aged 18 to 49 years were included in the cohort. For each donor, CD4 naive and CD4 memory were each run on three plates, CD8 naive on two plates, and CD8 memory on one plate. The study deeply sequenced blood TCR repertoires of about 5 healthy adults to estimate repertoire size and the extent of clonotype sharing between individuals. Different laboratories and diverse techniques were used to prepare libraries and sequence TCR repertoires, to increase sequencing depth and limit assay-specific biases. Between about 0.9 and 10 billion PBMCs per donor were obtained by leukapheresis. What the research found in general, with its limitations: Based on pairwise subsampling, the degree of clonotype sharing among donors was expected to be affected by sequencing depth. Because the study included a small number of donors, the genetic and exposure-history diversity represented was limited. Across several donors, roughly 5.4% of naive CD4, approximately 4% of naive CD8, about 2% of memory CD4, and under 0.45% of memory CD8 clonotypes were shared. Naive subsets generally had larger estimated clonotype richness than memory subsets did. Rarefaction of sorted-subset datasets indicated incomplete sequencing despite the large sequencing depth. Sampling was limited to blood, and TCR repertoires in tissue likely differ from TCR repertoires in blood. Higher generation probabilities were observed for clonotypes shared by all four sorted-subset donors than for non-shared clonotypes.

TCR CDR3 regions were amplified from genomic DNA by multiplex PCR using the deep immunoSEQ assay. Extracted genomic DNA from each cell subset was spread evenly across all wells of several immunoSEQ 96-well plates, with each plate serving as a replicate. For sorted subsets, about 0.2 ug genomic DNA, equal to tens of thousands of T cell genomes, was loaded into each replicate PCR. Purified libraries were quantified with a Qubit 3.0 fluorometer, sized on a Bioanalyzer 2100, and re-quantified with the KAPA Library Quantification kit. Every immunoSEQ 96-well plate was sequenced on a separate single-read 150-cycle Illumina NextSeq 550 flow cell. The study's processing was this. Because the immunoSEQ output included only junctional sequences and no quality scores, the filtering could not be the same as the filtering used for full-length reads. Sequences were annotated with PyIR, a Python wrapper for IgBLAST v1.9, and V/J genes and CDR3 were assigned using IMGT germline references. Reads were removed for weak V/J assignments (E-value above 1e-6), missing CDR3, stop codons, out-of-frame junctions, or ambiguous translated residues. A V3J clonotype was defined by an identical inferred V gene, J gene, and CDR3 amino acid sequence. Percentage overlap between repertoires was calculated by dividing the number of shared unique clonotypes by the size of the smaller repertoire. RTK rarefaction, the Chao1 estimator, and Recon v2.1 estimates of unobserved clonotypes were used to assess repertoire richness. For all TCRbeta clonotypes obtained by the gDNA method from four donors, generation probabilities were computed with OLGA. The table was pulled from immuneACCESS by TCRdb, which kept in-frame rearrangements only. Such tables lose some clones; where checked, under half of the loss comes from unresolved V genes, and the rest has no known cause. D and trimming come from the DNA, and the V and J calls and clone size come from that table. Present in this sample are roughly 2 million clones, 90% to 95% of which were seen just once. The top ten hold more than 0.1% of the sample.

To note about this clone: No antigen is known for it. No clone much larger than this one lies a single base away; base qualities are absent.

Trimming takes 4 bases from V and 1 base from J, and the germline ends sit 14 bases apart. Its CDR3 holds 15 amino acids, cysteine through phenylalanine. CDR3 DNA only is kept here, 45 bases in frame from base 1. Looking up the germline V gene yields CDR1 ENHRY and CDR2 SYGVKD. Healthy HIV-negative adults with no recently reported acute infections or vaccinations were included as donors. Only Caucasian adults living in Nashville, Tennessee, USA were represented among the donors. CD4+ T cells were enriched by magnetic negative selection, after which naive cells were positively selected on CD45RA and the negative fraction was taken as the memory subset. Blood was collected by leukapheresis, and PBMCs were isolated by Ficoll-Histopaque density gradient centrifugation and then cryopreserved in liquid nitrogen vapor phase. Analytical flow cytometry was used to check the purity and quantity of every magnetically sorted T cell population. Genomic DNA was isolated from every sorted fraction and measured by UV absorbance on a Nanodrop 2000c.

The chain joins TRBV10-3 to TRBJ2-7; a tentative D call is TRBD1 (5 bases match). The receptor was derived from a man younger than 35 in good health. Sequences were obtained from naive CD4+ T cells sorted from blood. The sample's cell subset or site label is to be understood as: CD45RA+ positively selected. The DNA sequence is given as TGTGCCATCAGTGGGATTTCGACAGCATCCTACGAGCAGTACTTC. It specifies CAISGISTASYEQYF.